The 25 T cell receptor beta chains below were found in one sample sequenced in a study of cytomegalovirus exposure and HLA in healthy donors. PCR involved 60 Vbeta and 13 Jbeta primers. TCRdb's table, derived via immunoSEQ multiplex PCR, lists solely in-frame clones and lacks some. Seen here are more than 95,000 clones, 65% to 80% observed once, and the top ten hold around 14%. The material sequenced was PBMCs. Receptor source: a woman aged 60-70 years in good health and CMV-seropositive.

This clone was recorded once. This chain uses TRBV30 with TRBJ1-3; TRBD1 agrees at 10 bases. This CDR3 has 14 amino acids. The germline CDR1 and CDR2 sequences are GTSNPN and SVGIG (reference sequence). V was pared by 5 bases and J by 4 bases, with 5 bases of the junction left unmatched. The CDR3 DNA follows: TGTGCCTGGTCGGGACAGGGGTCCGGAAACACCATATATTTT. As protein: CAWSGQGSGNTIYF.

The genes are TRBV7-9 and TRBJ1-6; 7 bases are a match to TRBD1. This CDR3 contains 19 residues. The V gene's germline CDR1 is SEHNR and CDR2 FQNEAQ (reference sequence). J lost 8 bases, V lost 1 base, and 17 bases had no gene match. The CDR3: CASSLGRGTAYTFDSPLHF. The CDR3 nucleotides are TGTGCCAGCAGCTTAGGCCGAGGGACAGCTTACACCTTTGATTCACCCCTCCACTTT.

The J gene is TRBJ2-1, the V gene TRBV7-6; D is ambiguous. The V gene's germline CDR1 is SGHVS and CDR2 FNYEAQ. Trimming cost V 3 bases and J 8 bases, with 14 bases left between them. This CDR3 is 14 amino acids long. CDR3 sequence (DNA): TGTGCCAGCAGCTTGTCTAGAGCCAGCTATGAGCAGTTCTTC. Translated: CASSLSRASYEQFF.

This clone has only a few counts. CDR3 residues: CSAGGGLDTQYF. The CDR3 DNA reads TGCAGCGCTGGGGGGGGTTTGGATACGCAGTATTTT. The rearrangement links TRBV29-1 to TRBJ2-3; 7 bases fit TRBD2. The CDR3 runs 12 residues. The V gene's germline CDR1 is SQVTM and CDR2 ANQGSEA. Trimming at V came to 7 bases and at J to 6 bases, leaving 7 bases not matched to a gene.

The chain uses TRBV29-1 and TRBJ1-1; D not resolved. Germline lookup yields CDR1 SQVTM and CDR2 ANQGSEA. The CDR3 length is 13 residues. With 4 bases removed from V and 5 bases from J, the gap between germline ends came to 14 bases. CDR3 in amino acids: CSVVLFLRTEAFF. CDR3 bases: TGCAGCGTTGTCCTCTTTTTGCGGACTGAAGCTTTCTTT.

This sequence joins TRBV18 and TRBJ2-3; 10 positions match TRBD2. The CDR3 has 16 residues. In germline, CDR1 is KGHSH, CDR2 LQKENI. The trim removed 0 bases at V and 5 bases at J, leaving 5 bases unmatched. The CDR3 region is CASSPPRGLAIDTQYF. In nucleotides, the CDR3 is TGTGCCAGCTCACCACCTAGGGGACTAGCGATAGATACGCAGTATTTT.

V is TRBV6-5 and J is TRBJ2-2, with a possible D match to TRBD2 (6 bases). V shed 1 base and J shed 5 bases, with 14 bases lying between them. The germline V gene encodes CDR1 MNHEY and CDR2 SVGAGI. This CDR3 comprises 16 residues. The CDR3 region is CASSYFSGVGTGELFF. The CDR3 DNA is TGTGCCAGCAGTTACTTTTCGGGAGTGGGGACCGGGGAGCTGTTTTTT.

The chain combines TRBV7-2 with TRBJ2-2, with 10 bases lining up with TRBD2. This CDR3 has 18 amino acids. V gave up 3 bases and J gave up 1 base; unmatched junction bases: 8. The germline gives CDR1 SGHTA, CDR2 FQGNSA. CDR3 in amino acids: CASSLLPSGSENTGELFF. The CDR3 DNA is TGTGCCAGCAGCTTGCTTCCTAGCGGGAGCGAGAACACCGGGGAGCTGTTTTTT.

In its sample, this clone was seen a few times. The rearrangement joins TRBV4-1 to TRBJ2-7; possible D gene TRBD1, 6 bases. V was trimmed by 6 bases and J by 3 bases, leaving 12 bases between them. Germline V gene lookup returns CDR1 MGHRA and CDR2 YSYEKL. The CDR3 has 13 amino acids. The CDR3 is CASRATGVYEQYF. The CDR3, as DNA: TGCGCCAGCAGAGCGACAGGTGTCTACGAGCAGTACTTC.

In its sample, this clone was seen a few times. This chain joins TRBV5-1 and TRBJ1-1, with TRBD1 identical over 8 bases. Germline loops: CDR1 SGHRS, CDR2 YFSETQ. Trimming removed 4 bases from V and 4 bases from J; junction bases left unmatched: 12. This CDR3 is 16 amino acids long. CDR3 protein: CASSEGPGGSGTEAFF. CDR3 DNA: TGCGCCAGCAGCGAGGGACCAGGGGGCTCGGGCACTGAAGCTTTCTTT.

V is TRBV6-5 and J is TRBJ1-3, with a tentative D call TRBD1 (6 bases). Germline CDR1 and CDR2: MNHEY and SVGAGI. V shed 4 bases and J shed 0 bases, with 7 bases lying between them. This CDR3 is 14 amino acids long. The CDR3 DNA reads TGTGCCAGCAGTTGGACAGACTCTGGAAACACCATATATTTT. Amino acids: CASSWTDSGNTIYF.

Only one count was recorded for this clone. In DNA form, the CDR3 reads TGTGCCAGCAGTTGGACTGGGAACACTGAAGCTTTCTTT. It codes for CASSWTGNTEAFF. The chain is built from TRBV27 and TRBJ1-1; no clear D. The CDR3 consists of 13 residues. Trimming removed 4 bases from V and 1 base from J, with 7 bases in between. Germline CDR1 MNHEY, CDR2 SMNVEV (reference sequence).

DNA of the CDR3: TGTGCCTGGAGAACAGGACAGGGGAATTCACCCCTCCACTTT. This gives the protein CAWRTGQGNSPLHF. The chain carries TRBV30 and TRBJ1-6; TRBD1 agrees at 9 bases. Unmatched junction bases numbered 4, after V lost 3 bases and J lost 7 bases. The CDR3 runs 14 residues. Germline CDR1 reads GTSNPN; CDR2 reads SVGIG (reference sequence).

The chain carries TRBV4-3 and TRBJ2-5; 10 positions agree with TRBD2. With V trimmed by 1 base and J by 5 bases, 10 bases remained unmatched. This CDR3 is built from 17 residues. Looked up from germline, CDR1 is LGHNA and CDR2 is YSLEER. CDR3 region: CASSQGARAGGGETQYF. The CDR3 nucleotides are TGCGCCAGCAGCCAAGGGGCACGAGCGGGAGGGGGGGAGACCCAGTACTTC.

This sequence joins TRBV6-4 and TRBJ2-7, with a weak D call TRBD2 (5 bases). From germline, CDR1 is MRHNA and CDR2 SNTAGT. V dropped 2 bases and J dropped 7 bases, with 15 bases sitting between them. This CDR3 has 14 residues. The CDR3 is CASSDRAWSGEQYF. In DNA form, the CDR3 reads TGTGCCAGCAGTGACCGGGCATGGTCGGGGGAGCAGTACTTC.

The V call is TRBV5-8, the J call TRBJ2-7, with D possibly being TRBD1 (5 bases). This CDR3 has 14 residues. V was cut by 2 bases and J by 5 bases, with 14 bases left in between. Per germline, CDR1 SGHTS and CDR2 YDEGEE. CDR3: CASSFHRSRDEQYF. CDR3 DNA: TGTGCCAGCAGCTTCCACAGGTCTAGGGACGAGCAGTACTTC.

V usage is TRBV5-4 and J usage is TRBJ1-1; 10 nucleotides line up with TRBD1. The CDR3 is 14 amino acids. CDR1 SGHNT and CDR2 YYREEE come from the germline V gene (reference sequence). Trimming cost V 0 bases and J 6 bases; bases outside gene matches: 2. CDR3 nucleotides: TGTGCCAGCAGCTTGGGACAGGGGGCTTCTGAAGCTTTCTTT. It encodes CASSLGQGASEAFF.

This clone was recorded once. The chain couples TRBV4-2 to TRBJ1-1, with 8 nucleotides matching TRBD1. With 4 bases clipped from V and 5 bases from J, the junction kept 6 bases outside the gene matches. The germline V gene has CDR1 LGHNA and CDR2 YNFKEQ. The CDR3 runs to 14 residues. CDR3 in DNA: TGTGCCAGCAGCCCGACAGGGGAAGGGACTGAAGCTTTCTTT. Translating gives CASSPTGEGTEAFF.

The CDR3, as DNA: TGTGCCAGCAGCCAAGCTTTCCTAGCGGGAGGAACAGATACGCAGTATTTT. Residues: CASSQAFLAGGTDTQYF. The chain has TRBV14 and TRBJ2-3; 11 bases agree with TRBD2. Germline trimming cut 1 base from V and 3 bases from J; bases unmatched to any gene: 6. CDR1 is SGHDN, CDR2 FVKESK, per germline. CDR3 size: 17 residues.

CDR3 nucleotides: TGTGCCAGCAGCCGCGGACTAGCGGTTAACACCGGGGAGCTGTTTTTT. Its translation: CASSRGLAVNTGELFF. The chain employs TRBV7-3 and TRBJ2-2; 10 positions match TRBD2. Germline V gene sequence: CDR1 SGHTA, CDR2 FQGTGA. V lost 5 bases and J lost 2; bases outside the gene matches: 5. The CDR3 extends over 16 amino acids.

This clone was seen only once. The chain links TRBV6-5 to TRBJ1-2; D possibly corresponds to TRBD1 (6 bases). Germline V CDR1 and CDR2: MNHEY, SVGAGI. The CDR3 has 14 amino acids. The germline V and J ends were trimmed by 2 bases and 4 bases, with 11 bases remaining between them. CDR3 coding DNA: TGTGCCAGCAGTTACGGGGGCAGACTCTATGGCTACACCTTC. It codes for CASSYGGRLYGYTF.

V and J are TRBV30 and TRBJ2-5; 8 bases fit TRBD1. Trimming removed 6 bases from V and 4 bases from J; junction bases left unmatched: 7. CDR1 is GTSNPN, CDR2 SVGIG, per germline (reference sequence). The CDR3 runs to 13 residues. The CDR3 DNA reads TGTGCCTGTTCGACAGGGGAGGTAGAGACCCAGTACTTC. Encoded protein: CACSTGEVETQYF.

This clone was counted only a few times. This chain connects TRBV30 to TRBJ1-2, with D tentatively TRBD1 (5 bases). CDR3 length: 15 residues. Germline CDR1 GTSNPN, CDR2 SVGIG (reference sequence). V was pared by 0 bases and J by 7 bases, with 18 bases between. The DNA of the CDR3 is TGTGCCTGGAGTGTATTGCGGGTTGGCGGGGGTGGCTACACCTTC. Amino acid sequence: CAWSVLRVGGGGYTF. The whole variable domain, filled in from reference TRBV30 and TRBJ1-2, reads SQTIHQWPATLVQPVGSPLSLECTVEGTSNPNLYWYRQAAGRGLQLLFYSVGIGQISSEVPQNLSASRPQDRQFILSSKKLLLSDSGFYLCAWSVLRVGGGGYTFGSGTRLTVV.

The table lists this clone with a count of one. The chain joins TRBV7-2 to TRBJ2-3; TRBD2 is a possible D gene (5 bases). Germline-derived CDR1 and CDR2 are SGHTA and FQGNSA. Trimming shortened V by 2 bases and J by 3 bases, and 18 bases separated the two germline ends. The CDR3 has 17 residues. DNA of the CDR3: TGTGCCAGCAGCTTATTCTGGCGGGCCTCTGGTACAGATACGCAGTATTTT. This translates into CASSLFWRASGTDTQYF.

J is TRBJ1-2 and V is TRBV20-1, with D unresolved. Trimming took 6 bases from V and 0 from J, leaving 5 bases between them. Germline CDR1 DFQATT, CDR2 SNEGSKA (reference sequence). The CDR3 consists of 11 residues. The CDR3 region is CSAGANYGYTF. The DNA of the CDR3 is TGCAGTGCCGGAGCTAACTATGGCTACACCTTC.